Following are 18 T cell receptor beta chains from one sample sequenced in a study of persistence of HIV-infected CD4 T cells. Cells were stimulated nonspecifically with anti-CD3/anti-CD28 magnetic beads. Responding CD4+ T cells were sorted by upregulation of both CD40 ligand and CD69. Sequencing used immunoSEQ version 4 in survey mode. Using immunoSEQ multiplex PCR, the repertoire was profiled, and TCRdb retains in-frame clones only, with some absent. Here the sample spans about 45,000 clones, 88% being singletons. The antigens for these receptors are not known. The source was CD4+ T cells sorted from PBMCs after approximately 19-hour stimulation, collected from a patient who received antiretroviral therapy. The receptors shown here come from an adult woman with HIV who was CMV-seropositive.

The chain is built from TRBV7-2 and TRBJ2-1; D possibly corresponds to TRBD2 (7 bases). The germline V gene has CDR1 SGHTA and CDR2 FQGNSA. V lost 4 bases and J 0 bases, leaving 16 bases between the germline ends. The CDR3 sequence is 17 residues long. The DNA for the CDR3 is TGTGCCAGCAGCTCCTGGGGGGGCCCTAACTCCTACAATGAGCAGTTCTTC. This codes for CASSSWGGPNSYNEQFF.

The chain joins TRBV11-2 to TRBJ2-7; D unresolved. The V end lost 0 bases, the J end lost 4 bases, and 7 bases lay between the germline ends. This CDR3 spans 13 amino acids. Germline loops: CDR1 SGHAT, CDR2 FQNNGV. CDR3 bases: TGTGCCAGCAGCTTAGAATTACTTTACGAGCAGTACGTC. Its translation is CASSLELLYEQYV.

The V call is TRBV18, the J call TRBJ1-2; 8 bases map to TRBD1. The CDR3 loop spans 15 amino acids. Losses at the gene ends were 3 bases for V and 5 bases for J; bases not matched to a gene: 8. Germline V gene lookup returns CDR1 KGHSH and CDR2 LQKENI. In DNA form, the CDR3 reads TGTGCCAGCTCACCTTTACGGGACAGGCCTTATGGCTACACCTTC. It specifies CASSPLRDRPYGYTF.

The chain recombines TRBV5-1 with TRBJ1-4; the D is unclear. Trimming removed 4 bases at V and 5 bases at J, with 15 bases between. Looked up from germline, CDR1 is SGHRS and CDR2 is YFSETQ. This CDR3 has 15 amino acids. CDR3 bases: TGCGCCAGCAGCCCCGTGGCCGGGAGGAATGAAAAACTGTTTTTT. This encodes CASSPVAGRNEKLFF.

This chain connects TRBV18 to TRBJ2-2; 7 bases line up with TRBD2. V lost 4 bases to trimming and J lost 4 bases; unmatched junction nucleotides: 9. Germline V gives CDR1 KGHSH, CDR2 LQKENI. The CDR3 has 16 residues. The CDR3 loop is CASSRAGTTPTGELFF. The CDR3 DNA follows: TGTGCCAGCTCACGCGCTGGGACTACACCCACCGGGGAGCTGTTTTTT.

The chain carries TRBV5-4 and TRBJ1-1, with 8 bases lining up with TRBD1. Trimming cost V 9 bases and J 0 bases; bases outside gene matches: 7. This CDR3 has 14 residues. From germline, CDR1 is SGHNT and CDR2 YYREEE (reference sequence). CDR3 in amino acids: CATQRTGLNTEAFF. The DNA of the CDR3 is TGTGCCACACAGAGGACAGGGTTGAACACTGAAGCTTTCTTT.

The chain joins TRBV30 to TRBJ1-2; D not resolved. CDR3 length equals 12 residues. Trimming cost V 4 bases and J 2 bases, with 8 bases left between them. Per germline, CDR1 GTSNPN and CDR2 SVGIG (reference sequence). The CDR3 DNA reads as TGTGCCTGGAACGAGGCGAACTATGGCTACACCTTC. This sequence encodes CAWNEANYGYTF.

The chain has TRBV19 and TRBJ1-6; D gene uncertain. CDR1 is LNHDA, CDR2 SQIVND, per germline (reference sequence). V lost 7 bases, J lost 3 bases, and 10 bases lay in between. The CDR3 length is 14 residues. This CDR3 reads CASTPLGYNSPLHF. For the CDR3, the DNA is TGTGCCAGTACCCCCTTGGGCTATAATTCACCCCTCCACTTT.

The rearrangement links TRBV11-3 to TRBJ1-3, with unresolved D. V shed 5 bases and J shed 3 bases, with 8 bases lying between them. The CDR3 extends over 13 amino acids. CDR1 SGHNT and CDR2 YENEEA come from the germline V gene. Written as DNA, the CDR3 is TGTGCCAGCAGCGAGGTCGGTGGAAACACCATATATTTT. It encodes CASSEVGGNTIYF. Combining the CDR3 with reference TRBV11-3 and TRBJ1-3 gives the whole variable domain EAGVVQSPRYKIIEKKQPVAFWCNPISGHNTLYWYLQNLGQGPELLIRYENEEAVDDSQLPKDRFSAERLKGVDSTLKIQPAELGDSAVYLCASSEVGGNTIYFGEGSWLTVV.

This clone is a singleton in its sample. The gene calls are TRBV18 and TRBJ2-7, with D possibly TRBD1 on 5 matching bases. Germline V gives CDR1 KGHSH, CDR2 LQKENI. V dropped 6 bases and J dropped 0 bases, with 9 bases sitting between them. CDR3 length equals 13 residues. The CDR3 reads CASSKDNSYEQYF. The CDR3 DNA reads as TGTGCCAGCTCCAAGGACAACTCCTACGAGCAGTACTTC.

The chain joins TRBV19 to TRBJ1-5; D gene uncertain. V was pared by 4 bases and J by 0 bases, with 7 bases between. The germline V gene encodes CDR1 LNHDA and CDR2 SQIVND (reference sequence). This CDR3 contains 14 residues. This CDR3 reads CASSTENSNQPQHF. The CDR3 DNA is TGTGCCAGTAGTACAGAGAATAGCAATCAGCCCCAGCATTTT.

In the case of this clone: The junction departs from the called germline gene at one end, perhaps through a read error. This CDR3 is CASSMPPFWRGRRANTGELFF. The DNA of the CDR3 is TGTGCCAGTAGTATGCCCCCTTTTTGGCGGGGGCGTCGGGCGAATACCGGGGAGCTGTTTTTT. V gene TRBV19 combines with J gene TRBJ2-2; perhaps TRBD2 as D (7 bases). Germline V gives CDR1 LNHDA, CDR2 SQIVND (reference sequence). The CDR3 sequence is 21 residues long.

The chain is built from TRBV6-5 and TRBJ1-1; weak D call: TRBD1 (5 bases). Germline loops: CDR1 MNHEY, CDR2 SVGAGI. CDR3 length: 14 amino acids. With 5 bases removed from V and 5 bases from J, the gap between germline ends came to 15 bases. The DNA of the CDR3 is TGTGCCAGCAGTCTCCGGGGCCCGACAACTGAAGCTTTCTTT. It encodes CASSLRGPTTEAFF.

This clone was seen just once. For the CDR3, the DNA is TGCGCCAGCAGCCTGGACTTTGGGGGCAGAACCGGGGAGCTGTTTTTT. This codes for CASSLDFGGRTGELFF. The chain uses TRBV5-1 and TRBJ2-2; weak D call: TRBD1 (6 bases). The germline V gene encodes CDR1 SGHRS and CDR2 YFSETQ. This CDR3 is built from 16 residues. The V and J ends lost 4 bases and 5 bases respectively, with 18 bases between them.

The J gene is TRBJ2-1, the V gene TRBV11-3; TRBD1 is a possible D gene (5 bases). Trimming pared 3 bases from V and 7 bases from J, leaving 13 bases between. Looked up from germline, CDR1 is SGHNT and CDR2 is YENEEA. This CDR3 contains 14 residues. DNA of the CDR3: TGTGCCAGCAGCTTGAGACAGAGTAGGAATGAGCAGTTCTTC. Translated: CASSLRQSRNEQFF.

CDR3 in DNA: TGTGCTAGTGGTTCGAGGACAGGGGGCAACTATAATTCACCCCTCCACTTT. Its protein is CASGSRTGGNYNSPLHF. The rearrangement uses TRBV12-5 and TRBJ1-6; 11 nucleotides match TRBD1. Germline V gives CDR1 LGHNT, CDR2 FRNRAP. There are 17 residues in the CDR3. V shed 4 bases, J shed 3 bases, and the junction held 5 bases outside the gene matches.

The rearrangement uses TRBV2 and TRBJ2-4; maybe TRBD2 (5 bases). Trimming took off 4 bases at V and 1 base at J, with 11 bases between the two ends. There are 15 residues in the CDR3. Per germline, CDR1 SNHLY and CDR2 FYNNEI. CDR3: CASSGWGDAKNIQYF. The DNA of the CDR3 is TGTGCCAGCAGTGGATGGGGAGATGCCAAAAACATTCAGTACTTC.

J is TRBJ1-6 and V is TRBV9; perhaps TRBD1 as D (5 bases). Germline-derived CDR1 and CDR2 are SGDLS and YYNGEE. The CDR3 covers 16 residues. Between the trimmed V and J ends, which lost 0 bases and 5 bases, there was a span of 12 bases. The CDR3 is CASSVGQGANNSPLHF. The CDR3 region has the DNA TGTGCCAGCAGCGTAGGTCAGGGCGCGAATAATTCACCCCTCCACTTT.